This TCR beta chain comes out of a study of blood T cell repertoires in COVID-19. Study summary: Spain, Italy and the United States supplied samples that represented acute and convalescent COVID-19. The cDNA or gDNA used as material had been derived from T cells, B-cell-depleted T cells, or PBMCs.

In the study's own analysis: For nucleated cells, counts were estimated from reference gene primer amplification. Libraries were prepared by immunoSEQ multiplex PCR; TCRdb keeps only in-frame clonotypes and omits some of them. V, J and clone size derive from that table, while D and trimming were established from the DNA sequence. The sample lists about 340,000 clones, around 83% occurring once. CDR3 length: 15 residues. The junction had 5 bases not matched to a gene; V was cut back by 2 bases and J by 4 bases. The germline CDR1 and CDR2 sequences are MNHEY and SVGAGI. Material for sequencing was peripheral blood. The TCR was taken from a man aged 25-45 years with active or convalescent COVID-19. The chain has TRBV6-5 and TRBJ2-7; 10 positions match TRBD2. CDR3 nucleotides: TGTGCCAGCAGTTACGAGGCTAGCGGGAGATACGAGCAGTACTTC. It encodes CASSYEASGRYEQYF.